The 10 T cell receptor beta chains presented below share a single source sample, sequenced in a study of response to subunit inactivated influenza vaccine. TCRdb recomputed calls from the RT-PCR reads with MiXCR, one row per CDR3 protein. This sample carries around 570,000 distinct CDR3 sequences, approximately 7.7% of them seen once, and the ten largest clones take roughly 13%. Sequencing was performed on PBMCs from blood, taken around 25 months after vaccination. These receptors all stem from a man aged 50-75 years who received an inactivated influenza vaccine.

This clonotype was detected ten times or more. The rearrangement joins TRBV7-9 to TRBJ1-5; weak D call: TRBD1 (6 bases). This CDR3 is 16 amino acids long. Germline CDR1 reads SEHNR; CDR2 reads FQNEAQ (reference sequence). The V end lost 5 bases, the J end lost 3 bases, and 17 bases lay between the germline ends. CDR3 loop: CASSIAGGRNNQPQHF. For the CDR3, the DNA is TGTGCCAGCAGCATTGCTGGGGGCAGGAACAATCAGCCCCAGCATTTT.

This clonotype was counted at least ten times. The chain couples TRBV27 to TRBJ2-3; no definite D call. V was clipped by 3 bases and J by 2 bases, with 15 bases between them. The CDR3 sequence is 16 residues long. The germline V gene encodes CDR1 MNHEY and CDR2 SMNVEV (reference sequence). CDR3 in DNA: TGTGCCAGCAGTTTTCAGGCTGGGCCGCTCACAGATACGCAGTATTTT. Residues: CASSFQAGPLTDTQYF.

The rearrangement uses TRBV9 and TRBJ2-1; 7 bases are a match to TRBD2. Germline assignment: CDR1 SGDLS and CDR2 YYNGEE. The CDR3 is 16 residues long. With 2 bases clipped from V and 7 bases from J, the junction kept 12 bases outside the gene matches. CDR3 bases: TGTGCCAGCAGCGTGCAGGACTGGTGGGGGGGGAATGAGCAGTTCTTC. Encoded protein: CASSVQDWWGGNEQFF.

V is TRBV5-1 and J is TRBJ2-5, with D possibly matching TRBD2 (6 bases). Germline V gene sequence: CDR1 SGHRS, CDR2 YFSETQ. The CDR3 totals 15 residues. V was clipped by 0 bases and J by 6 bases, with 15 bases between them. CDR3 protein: CASSLEAGSLQTQYF. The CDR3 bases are TGCGCCAGCAGCTTGGAGGCGGGGAGCCTTCAGACCCAGTACTTC.

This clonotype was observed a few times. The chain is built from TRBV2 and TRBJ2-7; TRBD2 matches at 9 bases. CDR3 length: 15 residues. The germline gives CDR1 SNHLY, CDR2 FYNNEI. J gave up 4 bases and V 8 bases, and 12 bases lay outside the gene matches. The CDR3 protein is CASVASGVARYEQYF. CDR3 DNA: TGTGCCAGCGTGGCTAGCGGGGTGGCGAGATACGAGCAGTACTTC.

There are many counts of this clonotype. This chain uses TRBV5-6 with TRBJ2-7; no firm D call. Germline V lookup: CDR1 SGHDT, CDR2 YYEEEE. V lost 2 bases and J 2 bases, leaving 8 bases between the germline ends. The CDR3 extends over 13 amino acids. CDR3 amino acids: CASSFRSAYEQYF. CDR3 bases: TGTGCCAGCAGCTTCAGGTCAGCCTACGAGCAGTACTTC.

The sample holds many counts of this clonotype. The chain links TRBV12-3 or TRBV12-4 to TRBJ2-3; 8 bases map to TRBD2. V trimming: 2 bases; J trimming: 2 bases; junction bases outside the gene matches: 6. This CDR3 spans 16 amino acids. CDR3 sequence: CASSLYKRGFTDTQYF. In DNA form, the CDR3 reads TGTGCCAGCAGTTTATATAAGCGGGGGTTCACAGATACGCAGTATTTT.

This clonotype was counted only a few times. CDR3 in DNA: TGCAGCGCAGGACTAGCGTCTCCCTACGAGCAGTACTTC. It translates to CSAGLASPYEQYF. The rearrangement links TRBV29-1 to TRBJ2-7; 9 nucleotides match TRBD2. The trim removed 7 bases at V and 2 bases at J, leaving 6 bases unmatched. Germline V lookup: CDR1 SQVTM, CDR2 ANQGSEA. CDR3 length equals 13 residues.

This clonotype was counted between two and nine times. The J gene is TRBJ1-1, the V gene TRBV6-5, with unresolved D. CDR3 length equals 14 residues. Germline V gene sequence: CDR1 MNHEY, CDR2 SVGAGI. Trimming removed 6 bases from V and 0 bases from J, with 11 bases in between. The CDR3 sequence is CASRLDKLNTEAFF. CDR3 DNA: TGTGCCAGCAGATTAGACAAGTTGAACACTGAAGCTTTCTTT.

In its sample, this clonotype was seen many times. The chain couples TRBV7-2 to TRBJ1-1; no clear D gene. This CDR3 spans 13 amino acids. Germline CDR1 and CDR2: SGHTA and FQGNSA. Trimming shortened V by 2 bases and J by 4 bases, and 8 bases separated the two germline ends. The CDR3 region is CASSLTDPTEAFF. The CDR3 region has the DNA TGTGCCAGCAGCTTAACAGACCCCACTGAAGCTTTCTTT.